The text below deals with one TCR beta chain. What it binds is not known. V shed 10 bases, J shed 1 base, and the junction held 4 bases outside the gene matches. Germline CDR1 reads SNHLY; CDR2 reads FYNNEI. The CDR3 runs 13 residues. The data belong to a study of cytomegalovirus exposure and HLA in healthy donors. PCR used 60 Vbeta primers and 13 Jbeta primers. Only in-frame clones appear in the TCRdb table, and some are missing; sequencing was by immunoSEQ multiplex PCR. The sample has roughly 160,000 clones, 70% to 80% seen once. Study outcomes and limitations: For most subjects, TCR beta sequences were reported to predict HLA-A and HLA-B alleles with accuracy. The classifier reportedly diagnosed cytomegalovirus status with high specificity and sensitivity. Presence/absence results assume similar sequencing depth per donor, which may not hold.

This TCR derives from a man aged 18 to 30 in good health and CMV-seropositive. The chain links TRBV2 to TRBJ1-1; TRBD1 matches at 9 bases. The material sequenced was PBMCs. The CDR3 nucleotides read TGTGCCATTAGACAGGGGGAGAACACTGAAGCTTTCTTT. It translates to CAIRQGENTEAFF.